Each of the 2 T cell receptor beta chains below was sequenced from the same sample in a study of blood T cells in healthy people across ages. PCR was performed a second time for roughly 7 to 11 cycles using a sample-barcoded 5' primer and a J-beta primer mix. MiXCR, applied by TCRdb to the 5' RACE reads, yields one record per CDR3 protein. The sample contains about 1.6 million distinct CDR3 sequences, approximately 32% of which appear only once. The material sequenced was blood. The receptors were gathered from a woman aged 25 to 39 in good health.

This clonotype was counted a few times. The gene calls are TRBV20-1 and TRBJ1-5, with D possibly TRBD1 on 5 matching bases. The CDR3 is 14 residues long. Germline V gene lookup returns CDR1 DFQATT and CDR2 SNEGSKA (reference sequence). CDR3 bases: TGCAGCATAAGGGGAGCCTATAGCAATCAGCCCCAGCATTTT. Amino acids: CSIRGAYSNQPQHF.

The chain is built from TRBV11-2 and TRBJ2-7; perhaps TRBD2 as D (7 bases). In germline, CDR1 is SGHAT, CDR2 FQNNGV. The length of the CDR3 is 15 residues. V was cut by 5 bases and J by 3 bases, with 17 bases left in between. The CDR3 DNA is TGTGCCAGCAGCGGGGGGGGCGAGCTCGGCTACGAGCAGTACTTC. Translating gives CASSGGGELGYEQYF.